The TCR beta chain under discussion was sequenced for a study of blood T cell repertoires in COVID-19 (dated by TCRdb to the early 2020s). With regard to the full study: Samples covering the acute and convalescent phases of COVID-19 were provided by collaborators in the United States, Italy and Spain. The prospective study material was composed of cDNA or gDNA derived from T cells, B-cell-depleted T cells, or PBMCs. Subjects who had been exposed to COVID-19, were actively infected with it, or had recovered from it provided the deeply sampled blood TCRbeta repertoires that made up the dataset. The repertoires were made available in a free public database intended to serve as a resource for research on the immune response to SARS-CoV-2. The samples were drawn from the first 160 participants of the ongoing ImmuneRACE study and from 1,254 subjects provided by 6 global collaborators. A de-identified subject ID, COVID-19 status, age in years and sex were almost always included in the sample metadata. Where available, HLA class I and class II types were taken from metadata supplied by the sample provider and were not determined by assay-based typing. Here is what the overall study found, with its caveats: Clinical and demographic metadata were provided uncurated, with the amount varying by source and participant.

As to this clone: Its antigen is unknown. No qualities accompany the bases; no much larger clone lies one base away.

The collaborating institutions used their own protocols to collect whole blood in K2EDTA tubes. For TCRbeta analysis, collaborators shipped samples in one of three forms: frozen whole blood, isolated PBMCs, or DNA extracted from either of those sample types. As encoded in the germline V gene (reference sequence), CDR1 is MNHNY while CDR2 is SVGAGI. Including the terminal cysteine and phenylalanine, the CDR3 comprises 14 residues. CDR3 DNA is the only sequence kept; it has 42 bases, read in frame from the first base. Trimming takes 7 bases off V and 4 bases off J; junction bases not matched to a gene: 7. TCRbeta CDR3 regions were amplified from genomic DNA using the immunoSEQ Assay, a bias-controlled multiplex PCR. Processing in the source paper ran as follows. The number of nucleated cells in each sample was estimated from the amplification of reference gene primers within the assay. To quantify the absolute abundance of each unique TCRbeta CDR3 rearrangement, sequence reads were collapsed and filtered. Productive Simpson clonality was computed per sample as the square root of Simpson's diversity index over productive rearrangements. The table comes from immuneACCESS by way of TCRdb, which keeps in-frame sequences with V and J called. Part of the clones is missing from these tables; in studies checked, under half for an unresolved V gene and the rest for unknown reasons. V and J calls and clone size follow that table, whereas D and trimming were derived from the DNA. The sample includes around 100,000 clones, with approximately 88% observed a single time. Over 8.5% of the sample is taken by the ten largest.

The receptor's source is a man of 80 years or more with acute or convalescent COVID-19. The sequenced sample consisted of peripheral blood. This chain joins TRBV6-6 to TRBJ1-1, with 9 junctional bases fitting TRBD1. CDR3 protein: CASNQQGAGTEAFF. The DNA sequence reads TGTGCCAGCAATCAACAGGGGGCAGGCACTGAAGCTTTCTTT.